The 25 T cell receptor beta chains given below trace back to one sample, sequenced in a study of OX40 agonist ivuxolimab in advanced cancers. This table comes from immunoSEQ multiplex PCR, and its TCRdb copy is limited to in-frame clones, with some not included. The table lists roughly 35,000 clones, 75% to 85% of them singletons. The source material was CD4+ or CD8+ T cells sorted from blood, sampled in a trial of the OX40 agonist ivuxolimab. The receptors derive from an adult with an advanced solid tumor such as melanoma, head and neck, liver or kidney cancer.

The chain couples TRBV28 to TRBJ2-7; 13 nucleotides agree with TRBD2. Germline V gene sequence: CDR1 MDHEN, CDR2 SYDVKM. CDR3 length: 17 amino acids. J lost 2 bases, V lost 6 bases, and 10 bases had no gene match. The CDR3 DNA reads TGTGCCAGCAGCTTTATGGGACTAGCGGGATCCGCCTACGAGCAGTACTTC. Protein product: CASSFMGLAGSAYEQYF.

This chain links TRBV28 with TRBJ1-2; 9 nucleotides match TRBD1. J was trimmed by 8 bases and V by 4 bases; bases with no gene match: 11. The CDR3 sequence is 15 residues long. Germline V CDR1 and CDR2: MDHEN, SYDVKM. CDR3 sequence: CASSSTPGQGFGYTF. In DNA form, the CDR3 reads TGTGCCAGCAGTTCTACCCCGGGACAGGGTTTCGGCTACACCTTC.

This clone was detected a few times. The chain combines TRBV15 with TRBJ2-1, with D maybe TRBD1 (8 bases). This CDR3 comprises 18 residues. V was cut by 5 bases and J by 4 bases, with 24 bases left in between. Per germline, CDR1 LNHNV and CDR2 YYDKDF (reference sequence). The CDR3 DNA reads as TGTGCCACCAGCGCGACCCTCCCTGGACAGGGAGGGTACAATGAGCAGTTCTTC. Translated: CATSATLPGQGGYNEQFF. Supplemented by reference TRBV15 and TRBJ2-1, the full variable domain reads DAMVIQNPRYQVTQFGKPVTLSCSQTLNHNVMYWYQQKSSQAPKLLFHYYDKDFNNEADTPDNFQSRRPNTSFCFLDIRSPGLGDTAMYLCATSATLPGQGGYNEQFFGPGTRLTVL.

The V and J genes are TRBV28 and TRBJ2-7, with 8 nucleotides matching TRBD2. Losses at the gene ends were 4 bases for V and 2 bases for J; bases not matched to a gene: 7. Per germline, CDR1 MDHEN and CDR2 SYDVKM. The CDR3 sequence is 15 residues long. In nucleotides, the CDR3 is TGTGCCAGCAGTTCCGGGGGGGGCGATGCCTACGAGCAGTACTTC. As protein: CASSSGGGDAYEQYF.

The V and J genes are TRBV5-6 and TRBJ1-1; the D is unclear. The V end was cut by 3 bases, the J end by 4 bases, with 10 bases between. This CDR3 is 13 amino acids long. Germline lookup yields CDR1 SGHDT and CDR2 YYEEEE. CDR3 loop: CASSWARGTEAFF. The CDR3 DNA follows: TGTGCCAGCAGCTGGGCTCGGGGCACTGAAGCTTTCTTT.

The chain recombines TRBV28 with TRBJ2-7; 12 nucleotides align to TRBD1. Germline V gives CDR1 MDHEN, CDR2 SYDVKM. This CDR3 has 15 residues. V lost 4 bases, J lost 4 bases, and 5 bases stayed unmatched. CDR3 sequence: CASSSPGQGAYEQYF. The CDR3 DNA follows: TGTGCCAGCAGTTCTCCGGGACAGGGGGCTTACGAGCAGTACTTC.

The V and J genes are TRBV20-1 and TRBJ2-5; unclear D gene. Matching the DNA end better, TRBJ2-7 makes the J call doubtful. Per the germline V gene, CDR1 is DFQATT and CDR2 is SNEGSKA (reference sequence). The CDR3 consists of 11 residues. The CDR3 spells CSERSSYEQYF. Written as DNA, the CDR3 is TGCAGTGAGAGGAGCTCCTACGAGCAGTACTTC.

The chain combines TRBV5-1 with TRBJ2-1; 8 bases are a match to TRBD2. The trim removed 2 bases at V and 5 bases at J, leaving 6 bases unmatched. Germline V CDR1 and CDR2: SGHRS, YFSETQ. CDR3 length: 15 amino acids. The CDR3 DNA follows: TGCGCCAGCAGCTTCCTAGCGGGCCCTCACAATGAGCAGTTCTTC. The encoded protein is CASSFLAGPHNEQFF.

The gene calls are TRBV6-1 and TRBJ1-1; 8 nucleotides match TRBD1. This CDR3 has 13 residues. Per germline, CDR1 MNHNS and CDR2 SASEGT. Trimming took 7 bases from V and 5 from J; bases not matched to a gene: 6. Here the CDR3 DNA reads TGTGCCAGCACTGACAGGGGTCAAACTGAAGCTTTCTTT. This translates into CASTDRGQTEAFF.

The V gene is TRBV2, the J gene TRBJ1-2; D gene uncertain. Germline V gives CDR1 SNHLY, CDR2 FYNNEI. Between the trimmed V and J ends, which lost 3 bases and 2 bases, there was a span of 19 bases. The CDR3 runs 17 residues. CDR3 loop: CASSDLLSSTLNYGYTF. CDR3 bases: TGTGCCAGCAGTGACCTCCTTTCTTCGACCCTAAACTATGGCTACACCTTC.

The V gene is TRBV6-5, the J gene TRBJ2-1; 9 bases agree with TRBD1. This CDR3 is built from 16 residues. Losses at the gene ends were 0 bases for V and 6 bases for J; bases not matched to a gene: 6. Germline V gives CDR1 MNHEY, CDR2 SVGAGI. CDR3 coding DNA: TGTGCCAGCAGTTACTCGGTGGACAGGGGAGGCAATGAGCAGTTCTTC. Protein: CASSYSVDRGGNEQFF.

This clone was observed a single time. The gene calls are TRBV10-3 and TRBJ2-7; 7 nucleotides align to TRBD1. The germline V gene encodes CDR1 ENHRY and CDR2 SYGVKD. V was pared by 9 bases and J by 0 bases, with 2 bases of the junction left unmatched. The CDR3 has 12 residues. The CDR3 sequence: CAIRDSSYEQYF. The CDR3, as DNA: TGTGCCATTAGGGACAGCTCCTACGAGCAGTACTTC.

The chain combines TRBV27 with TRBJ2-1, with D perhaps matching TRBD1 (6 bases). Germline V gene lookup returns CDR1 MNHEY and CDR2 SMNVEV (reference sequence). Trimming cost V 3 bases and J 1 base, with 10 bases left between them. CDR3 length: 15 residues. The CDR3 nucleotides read TGTGCCAGCAGTTTGAAAAGGGGGTCCTACAATGAGCAGTTCTTC. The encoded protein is CASSLKRGSYNEQFF.

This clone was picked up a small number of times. The chain's CDR3 is CAIGQSNQPQHF. The DNA for the CDR3 is TGTGCCATCGGACAGAGCAATCAGCCCCAGCATTTT. V gene TRBV10-3 combines with J gene TRBJ1-5, with a tentative D call TRBD1 (6 bases). The CDR3 length is 12 residues. Per germline, CDR1 ENHRY and CDR2 SYGVKD. Trimming stripped 8 bases from V and 1 base from J, with 6 bases between.

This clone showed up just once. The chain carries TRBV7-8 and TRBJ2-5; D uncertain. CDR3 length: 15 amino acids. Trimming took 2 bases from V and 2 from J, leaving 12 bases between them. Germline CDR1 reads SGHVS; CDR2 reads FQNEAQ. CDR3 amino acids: CASSLFVAGQETQYF. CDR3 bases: TGTGCCAGCAGCTTATTTGTTGCAGGACAAGAGACCCAGTACTTC.

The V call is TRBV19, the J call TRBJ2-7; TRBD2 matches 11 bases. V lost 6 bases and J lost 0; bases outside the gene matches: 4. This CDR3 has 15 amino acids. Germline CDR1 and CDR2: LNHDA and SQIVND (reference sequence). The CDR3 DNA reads TGTGCCAGTAGAAGAACTAGCGGGAGCTCCTACGAGCAGTACTTC. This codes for CASRRTSGSSYEQYF.

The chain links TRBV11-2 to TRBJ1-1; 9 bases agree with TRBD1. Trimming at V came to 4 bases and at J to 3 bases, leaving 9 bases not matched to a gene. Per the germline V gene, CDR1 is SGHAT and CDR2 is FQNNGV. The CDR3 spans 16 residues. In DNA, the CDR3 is TGTGCCAGCAGCTCGACCGGGACAGGGAGGCACACTGAAGCTTTCTTT. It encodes CASSSTGTGRHTEAFF.

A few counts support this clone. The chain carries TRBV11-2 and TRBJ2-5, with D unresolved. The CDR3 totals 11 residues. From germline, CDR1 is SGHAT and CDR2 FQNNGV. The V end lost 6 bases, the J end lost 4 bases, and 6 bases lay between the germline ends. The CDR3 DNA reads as TGTGCCAGCAGGTCTCGAGAGACCCAGTACTTC. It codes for CASRSRETQYF.

CDR3 protein: CASSLRAGQLITEAFF. CDR3 nucleotide sequence: TGTGCCAGCAGCTTAAGGGCGGGACAATTGATCACTGAAGCTTTCTTT. The gene calls are TRBV7-2 and TRBJ1-1, with D perhaps TRBD1 (6 bases). Trimming stripped 2 bases from V and 4 bases from J, with 17 bases between. Germline CDR1 and CDR2: SGHTA and FQGNSA. This CDR3 region has 16 residues.

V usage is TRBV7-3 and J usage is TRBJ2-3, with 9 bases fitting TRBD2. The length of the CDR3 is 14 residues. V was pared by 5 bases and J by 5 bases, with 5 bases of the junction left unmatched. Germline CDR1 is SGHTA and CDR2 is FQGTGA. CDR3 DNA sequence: TGTGCCAGCAGCCGCGGGGGGGCGGAAGATACGCAGTATTTT. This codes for CASSRGGAEDTQYF.

Here the CDR3 DNA reads TGTGCCAGCAGCCTCCTCCCGGGCCAGAACACCGGGGAGCTGTTTTTT. This codes for CASSLLPGQNTGELFF. The chain recombines TRBV7-3 with TRBJ2-2, with unresolved D. The CDR3 runs 16 residues. V was clipped by 5 bases and J by 1 base, with 14 bases between them. Germline V CDR1 and CDR2: SGHTA, FQGTGA.

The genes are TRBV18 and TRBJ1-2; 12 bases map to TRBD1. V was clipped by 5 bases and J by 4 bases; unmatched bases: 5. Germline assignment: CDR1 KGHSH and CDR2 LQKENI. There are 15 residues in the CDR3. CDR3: CASSAGTGGFYGYTF. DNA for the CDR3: TGTGCCAGCTCAGCCGGGACAGGGGGCTTCTATGGCTACACCTTC.

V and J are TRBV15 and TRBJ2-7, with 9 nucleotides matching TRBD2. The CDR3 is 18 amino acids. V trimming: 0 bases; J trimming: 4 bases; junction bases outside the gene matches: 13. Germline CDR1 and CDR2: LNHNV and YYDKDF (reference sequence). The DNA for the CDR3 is TGTGCCACCAGCAGAGAGCCCCCGAGTAGTAGCGGGGGATACGAGCAGTACTTC. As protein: CATSREPPSSSGGYEQYF.

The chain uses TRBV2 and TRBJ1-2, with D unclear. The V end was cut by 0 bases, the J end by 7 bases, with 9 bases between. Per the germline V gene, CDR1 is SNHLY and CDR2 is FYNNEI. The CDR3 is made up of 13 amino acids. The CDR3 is CASSEAGPLGYTF. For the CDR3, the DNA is TGTGCCAGCAGTGAAGCCGGGCCCCTTGGCTACACCTTC.

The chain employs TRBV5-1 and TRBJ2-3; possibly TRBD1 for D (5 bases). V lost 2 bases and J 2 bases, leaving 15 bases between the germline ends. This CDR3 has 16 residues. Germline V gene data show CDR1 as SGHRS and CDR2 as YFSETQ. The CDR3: CASSFLRTPPTDTQYF. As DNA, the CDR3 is TGCGCCAGCAGCTTCCTCCGGACACCTCCCACAGATACGCAGTATTTT.